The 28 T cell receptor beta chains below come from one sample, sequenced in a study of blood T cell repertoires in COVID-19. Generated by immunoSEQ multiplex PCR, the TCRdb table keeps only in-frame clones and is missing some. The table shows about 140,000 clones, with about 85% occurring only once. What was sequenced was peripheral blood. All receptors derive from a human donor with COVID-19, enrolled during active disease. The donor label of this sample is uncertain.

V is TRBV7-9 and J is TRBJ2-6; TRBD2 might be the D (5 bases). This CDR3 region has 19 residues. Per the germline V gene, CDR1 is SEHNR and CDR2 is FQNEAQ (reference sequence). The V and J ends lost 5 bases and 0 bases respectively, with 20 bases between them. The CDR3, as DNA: TGTGCCAGCAGCGCCCTTCGAGGAGGTGTCCTCTCTGGGGCCAACGTCCTGACTTTC. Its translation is CASSALRGGVLSGANVLTF.

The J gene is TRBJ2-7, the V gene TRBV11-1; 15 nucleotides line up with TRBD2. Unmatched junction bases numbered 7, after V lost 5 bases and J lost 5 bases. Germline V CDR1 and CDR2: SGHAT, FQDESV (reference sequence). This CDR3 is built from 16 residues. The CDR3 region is CASSLGRTSGGDEQYF. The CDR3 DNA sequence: TGTGCCAGCAGCCTCGGGAGGACTAGCGGGGGGGACGAGCAGTACTTC.

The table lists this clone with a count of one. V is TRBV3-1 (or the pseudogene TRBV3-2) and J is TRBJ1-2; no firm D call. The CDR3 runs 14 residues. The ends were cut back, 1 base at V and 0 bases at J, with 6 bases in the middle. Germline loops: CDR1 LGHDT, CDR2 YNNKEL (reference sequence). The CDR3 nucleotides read TGTGCCAGCAGCCAAGGCAGTTCTAACTATGGCTACACCTTC. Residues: CASSQGSSNYGYTF.

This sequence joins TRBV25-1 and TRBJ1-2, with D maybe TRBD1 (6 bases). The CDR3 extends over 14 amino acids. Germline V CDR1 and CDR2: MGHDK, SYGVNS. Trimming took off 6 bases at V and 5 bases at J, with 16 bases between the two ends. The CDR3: CASRGGQGRYGYTF. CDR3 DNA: TGTGCCAGCAGGGGGGGGCAGGGTCGATATGGCTACACCTTC.

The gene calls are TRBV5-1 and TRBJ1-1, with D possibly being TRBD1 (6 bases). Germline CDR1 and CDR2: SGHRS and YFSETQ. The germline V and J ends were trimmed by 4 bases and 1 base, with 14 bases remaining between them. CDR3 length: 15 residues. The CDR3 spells CASSGGQTSNTEAFF. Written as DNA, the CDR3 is TGCGCCAGCAGCGGTGGACAGACTTCGAACACTGAAGCTTTCTTT.

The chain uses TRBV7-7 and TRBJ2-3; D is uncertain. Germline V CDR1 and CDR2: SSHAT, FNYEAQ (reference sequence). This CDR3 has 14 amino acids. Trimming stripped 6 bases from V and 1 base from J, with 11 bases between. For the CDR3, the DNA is TGTGCCAGCAGTCCTGTTCGGGGCACAGATACGCAGTATTTT. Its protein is CASSPVRGTDTQYF.

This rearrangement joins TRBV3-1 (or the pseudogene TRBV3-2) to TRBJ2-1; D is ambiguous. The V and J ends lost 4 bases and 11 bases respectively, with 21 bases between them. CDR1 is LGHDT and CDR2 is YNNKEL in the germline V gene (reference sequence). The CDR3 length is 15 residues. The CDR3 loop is CASSPLDTSYVKQFF. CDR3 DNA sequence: TGTGCCAGCAGCCCGCTCGACACAAGTTATGTGAAGCAGTTCTTC.

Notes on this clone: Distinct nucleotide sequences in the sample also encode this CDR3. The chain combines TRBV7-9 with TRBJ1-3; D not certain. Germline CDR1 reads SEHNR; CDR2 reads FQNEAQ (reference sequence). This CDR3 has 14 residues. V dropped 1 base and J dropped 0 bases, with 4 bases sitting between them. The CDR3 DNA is TGTGCCAGCAGCTTAGTCTCCTCTGGAAACACCATATATTTT. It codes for CASSLVSSGNTIYF.

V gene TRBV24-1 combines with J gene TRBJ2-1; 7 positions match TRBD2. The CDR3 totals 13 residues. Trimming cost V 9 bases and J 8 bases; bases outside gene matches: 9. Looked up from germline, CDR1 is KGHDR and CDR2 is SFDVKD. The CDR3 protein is CATAAGSMDEQFF. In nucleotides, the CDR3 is TGTGCCACCGCAGCGGGAAGTATGGATGAGCAGTTCTTC.

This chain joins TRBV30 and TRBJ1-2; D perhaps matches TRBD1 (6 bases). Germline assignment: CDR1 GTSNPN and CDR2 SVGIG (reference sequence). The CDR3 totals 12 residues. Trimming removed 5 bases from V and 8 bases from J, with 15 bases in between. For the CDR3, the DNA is TGTGCCTGGGGGACAAGGAAGGGGGGCTACACCTTC. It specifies CAWGTRKGGYTF.

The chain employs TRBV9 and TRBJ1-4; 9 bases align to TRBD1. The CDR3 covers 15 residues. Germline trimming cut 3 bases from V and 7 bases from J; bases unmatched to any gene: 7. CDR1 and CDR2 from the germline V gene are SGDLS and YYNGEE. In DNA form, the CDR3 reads TGTGCCAGCAGCGCGGGACAGGGAAGCGGTGAAAAACTGTTTTTT. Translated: CASSAGQGSGEKLFF.

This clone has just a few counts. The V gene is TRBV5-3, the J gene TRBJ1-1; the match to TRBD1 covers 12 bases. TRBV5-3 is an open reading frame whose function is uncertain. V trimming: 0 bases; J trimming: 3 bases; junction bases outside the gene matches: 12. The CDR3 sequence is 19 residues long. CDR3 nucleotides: TGTGCCAGAAGCTTGGCCGACGGGACAGGGGGCGAGAAGGACACTGAAGCTTTCTTT. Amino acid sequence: CARSLADGTGGEKDTEAFF.

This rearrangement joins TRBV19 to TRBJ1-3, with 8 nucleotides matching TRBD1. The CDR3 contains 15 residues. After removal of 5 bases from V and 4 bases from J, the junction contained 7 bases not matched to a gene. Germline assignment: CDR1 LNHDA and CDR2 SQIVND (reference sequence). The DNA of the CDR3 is TGTGCCAGTAGTCCGGACAGGGTAGTCGGAAACACCATATATTTT. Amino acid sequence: CASSPDRVVGNTIYF.

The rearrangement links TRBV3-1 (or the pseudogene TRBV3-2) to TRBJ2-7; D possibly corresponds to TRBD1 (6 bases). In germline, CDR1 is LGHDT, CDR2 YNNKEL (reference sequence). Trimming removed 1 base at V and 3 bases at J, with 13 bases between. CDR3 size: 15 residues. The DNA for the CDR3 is TGTGCCAGCAGCCAAGCCGGGACAATGGGCTACGAGCAGTACTTC. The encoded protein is CASSQAGTMGYEQYF.

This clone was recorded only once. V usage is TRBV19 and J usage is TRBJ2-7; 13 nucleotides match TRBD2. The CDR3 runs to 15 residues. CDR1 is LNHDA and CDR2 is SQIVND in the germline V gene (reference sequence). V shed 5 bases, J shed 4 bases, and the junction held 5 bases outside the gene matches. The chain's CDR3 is CASSETSGRWYEQYF. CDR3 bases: TGTGCCAGTAGTGAGACTAGCGGGAGGTGGTACGAGCAGTACTTC. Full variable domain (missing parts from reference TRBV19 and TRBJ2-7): DGGITQSPKYLFRKEGQNVTLSCEQNLNHDAMYWYRQDPGQGLRLIYYSQIVNDFQKGDIAEGYSVSREKKESFPLTVTSAQKNPTAFYLCASSETSGRWYEQYFGPGTRLTVT.

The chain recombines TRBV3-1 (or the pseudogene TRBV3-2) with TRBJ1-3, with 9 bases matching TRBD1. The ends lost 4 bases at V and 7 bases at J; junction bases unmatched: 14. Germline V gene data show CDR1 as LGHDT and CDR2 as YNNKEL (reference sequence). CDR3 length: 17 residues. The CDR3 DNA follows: TGTGCCAGCAGCCTCTCCGGGACAGGGACGGATGGGAACACCATATATTTT. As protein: CASSLSGTGTDGNTIYF.

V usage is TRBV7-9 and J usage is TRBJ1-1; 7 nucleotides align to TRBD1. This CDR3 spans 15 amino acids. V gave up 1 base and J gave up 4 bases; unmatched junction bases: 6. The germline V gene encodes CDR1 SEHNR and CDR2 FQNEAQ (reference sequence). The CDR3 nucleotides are TGTGCCAGCAGCTTAGTTAGAGGGGGCTCCACTGAAGCTTTCTTT. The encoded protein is CASSLVRGGSTEAFF.

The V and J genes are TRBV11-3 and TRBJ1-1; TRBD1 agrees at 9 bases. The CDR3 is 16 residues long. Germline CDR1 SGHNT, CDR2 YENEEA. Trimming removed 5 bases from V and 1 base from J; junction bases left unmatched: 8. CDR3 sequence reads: CASSPRPTGGNTEAFF. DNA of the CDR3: TGTGCCAGCAGCCCGAGACCGACAGGGGGGAACACTGAAGCTTTCTTT.

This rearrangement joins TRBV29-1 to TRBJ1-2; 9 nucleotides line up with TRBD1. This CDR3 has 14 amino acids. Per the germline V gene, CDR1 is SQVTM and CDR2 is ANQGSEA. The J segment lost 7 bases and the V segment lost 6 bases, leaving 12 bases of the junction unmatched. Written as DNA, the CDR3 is TGCAGCGTCGACACAGGGGGCGCTTTGGTTGGCTACACCTTC. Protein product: CSVDTGGALVGYTF.

CDR3: CASSSGLYGNTIYF. In nucleotides, the CDR3 is TGTGCCAGCAGTTCAGGTCTGTACGGAAACACCATATATTTT. The chain uses TRBV28 and TRBJ1-3; unclear D gene. Germline CDR1 and CDR2: MDHEN and SYDVKM. The CDR3 is made up of 14 amino acids. Trimming cost V 4 bases and J 4 bases, with 11 bases left between them.

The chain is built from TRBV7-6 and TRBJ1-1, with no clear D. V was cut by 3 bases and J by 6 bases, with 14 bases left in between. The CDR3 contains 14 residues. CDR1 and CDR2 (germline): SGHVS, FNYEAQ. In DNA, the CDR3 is TGTGCCAGCAGCTTGGGTTCTTGGGGAGCTGAAGCTTTCTTT. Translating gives CASSLGSWGAEAFF. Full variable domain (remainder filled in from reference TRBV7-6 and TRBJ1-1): GAGVSQSPRYKVTKRGQDVALRCDPISGHVSLYWYRQALGQGPEFLTYFNYEAQQDKSGLPNDRFSAERPEGSISTLTIQRTEQRDSAMYRCASSLGSWGAEAFFGQGTRLTVV.

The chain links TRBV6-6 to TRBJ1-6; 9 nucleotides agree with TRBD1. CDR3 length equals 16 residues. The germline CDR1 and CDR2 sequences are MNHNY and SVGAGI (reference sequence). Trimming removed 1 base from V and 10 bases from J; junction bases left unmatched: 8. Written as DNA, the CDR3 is TGTGCCAGCAGTTACTTATTACAGGGGGCTAGATCACCCCTCCACTTT. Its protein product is CASSYLLQGARSPLHF.

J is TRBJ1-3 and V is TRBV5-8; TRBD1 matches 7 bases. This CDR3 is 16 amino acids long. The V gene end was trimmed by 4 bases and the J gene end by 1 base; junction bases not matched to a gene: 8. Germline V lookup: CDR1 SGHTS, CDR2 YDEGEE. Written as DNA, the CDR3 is TGTGCCAGCAGCCCGTGGACAGGACAATCTGGAAACACCATATATTTT. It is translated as CASSPWTGQSGNTIYF.

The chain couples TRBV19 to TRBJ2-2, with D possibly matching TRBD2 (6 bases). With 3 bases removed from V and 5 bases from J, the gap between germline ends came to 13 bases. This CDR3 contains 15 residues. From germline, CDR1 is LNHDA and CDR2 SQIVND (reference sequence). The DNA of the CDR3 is TGTGCCAGTAGTATCGGGGGATTCAGAACCGGGGAGCTGTTTTTT. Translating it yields CASSIGGFRTGELFF.

As DNA, the CDR3 is TGTGCCAGCAGTAGCCTGGACAGGAGCTCTGGAAACACCATATATTTT. It codes for CASSSLDRSSGNTIYF. The J gene is TRBJ1-3, the V gene TRBV27, with TRBD1 identical over 7 bases. The CDR3 runs to 16 residues. The germline V gene has CDR1 MNHEY and CDR2 SMNVEV (reference sequence). The J segment lost 0 bases and the V segment lost 5 bases, leaving 7 bases of the junction unmatched.

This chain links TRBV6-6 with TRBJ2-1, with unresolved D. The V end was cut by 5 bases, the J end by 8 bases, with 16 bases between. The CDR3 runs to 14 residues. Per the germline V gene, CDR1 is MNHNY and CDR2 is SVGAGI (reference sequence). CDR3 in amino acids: CASSRSHFVHEQFF. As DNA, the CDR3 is TGTGCCAGCAGTCGATCGCACTTCGTGCATGAGCAGTTCTTC.

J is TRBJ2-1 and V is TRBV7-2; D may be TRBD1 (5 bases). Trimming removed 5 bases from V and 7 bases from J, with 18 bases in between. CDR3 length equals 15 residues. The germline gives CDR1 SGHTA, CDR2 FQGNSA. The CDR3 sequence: CASSLHGAGGNEQFF. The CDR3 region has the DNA TGTGCCAGCAGCCTGCATGGGGCCGGTGGGAATGAGCAGTTCTTC. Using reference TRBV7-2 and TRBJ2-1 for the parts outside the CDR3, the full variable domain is GAGVSQSPSNKVTEKGKDVELRCDPISGHTALYWYRQSLGQGLEFLIYFQGNSAPDKSGLPSDRFSAERTGGSVSTLTIQRTQQEDSAVYLCASSLHGAGGNEQFFGPGTRLTVL.

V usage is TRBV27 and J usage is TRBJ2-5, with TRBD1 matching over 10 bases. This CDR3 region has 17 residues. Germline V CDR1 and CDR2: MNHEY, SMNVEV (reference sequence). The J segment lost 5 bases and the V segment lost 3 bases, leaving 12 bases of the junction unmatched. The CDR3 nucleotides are TGTGCCAGCAGTTTTTCCGGAGACAGGGGGCAGGGGGAGACCCAGTACTTC. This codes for CASSFSGDRGQGETQYF.